Below, 21 T cell receptor beta chains from the same sample are listed, as sequenced in a study of molecular identifiers for immune sequencing clone quantification. TCRdb ran MiXCR on the PCR reads and lists one entry per CDR3 protein. The sample includes just under 650,000 distinct CDR3 sequences, just under 20% seen only once; the top ten take 0.75% to 0.95%. The sample comprised naive CD8+ T cells from blood, with Jurkat cell RNA spiked in. Indicated subset: FACS-sorted CD8+CD4-CCR7+CD45RA+ naive T cells. These receptors were collected from a human donor in good health. Some libraries in this study had Jurkat cell RNA spiked in.

In its sample, this clonotype was seen many times. The chain uses TRBV6-2 or TRBV6-3 and TRBJ2-3, with a weak D call TRBD1 (7 bases). CDR3 length: 17 amino acids. V dropped 2 bases and J dropped 3 bases, with 18 bases sitting between them. The germline CDR1 and CDR2 sequences are MNHEY and SVGEGT. Here the CDR3 DNA reads TGTGCCAGCAGTTACGTTCGGGGGACAGCGATGACAGATACGCAGTATTTT. Encoded protein: CASSYVRGTAMTDTQYF.

This clonotype was seen repeatedly, ten times or more. The chain joins TRBV4-1 to TRBJ2-5, with D possibly matching TRBD1 (5 bases). This CDR3 has 16 residues. In germline, CDR1 is MGHRA, CDR2 YSYEKL. The V and J ends lost 5 bases and 2 bases respectively, with 18 bases between them. The CDR3: CASSTYTTASQETQYF. For the CDR3, the DNA is TGCGCCAGCAGCACGTACACGACAGCTTCACAAGAGACCCAGTACTTC.

About this clonotype: A much larger clone lies a single base off, so this may be a read error. The conserved closing phenylalanine or tryptophan is absent in this CDR3, likely reflecting a read error. The chain joins TRBV29-1 to TRBJ2-3; 9 nucleotides line up with TRBD2. The junction had 15 bases not matched to a gene; V was cut back by 6 bases and J by 8 bases. This CDR3 has 15 amino acids. The germline V gene has CDR1 SQVTM and CDR2 ANQGSEA. CDR3 nucleotide sequence: TGCAGCGTGGGGGGGTATAGCGGGAGTATTGTTACGCAGTATCTT. The encoded protein is CSVGGYSGSIVTQYL.

As for this clonotype: Since a much larger clone is just one base distant, this may be a read error. CDR3 sequence: CASSILVKNIQYF. For the CDR3, the DNA is TGTGCCAGTAGTATCCTAGTCAAAAACATTCAGTACTTC. The V call is TRBV19, the J call TRBJ2-4; D is uncertain. V was clipped by 3 bases and J by 3 bases, with 6 bases between them. The CDR3 has 13 amino acids. CDR1 and CDR2 (germline): LNHDA, SQIVND (reference sequence).

This clonotype has just a few counts. The chain carries TRBV4-3 and TRBJ1-5; 9 positions agree with TRBD1. Per the germline V gene, CDR1 is LGHNA and CDR2 is YSLEER. The trim removed 3 bases at V and 9 bases at J, leaving 9 bases unmatched. This CDR3 is built from 15 residues. CDR3 residues: CASSQGTGPSGPQHF. CDR3 nucleotides: TGCGCCAGCAGCCAGGGGACAGGGCCCAGCGGGCCCCAGCATTTT.

Turning to this clonotype: Just one base apart from a much larger clone, this may be a read error. CDR3 in amino acids: CASGHYTEAFF. The CDR3 DNA reads as TGTGCCAGCGGCCACTACACTGAAGCTTTCTTT. The genes are TRBV7-2 and TRBJ1-1, with unresolved D. V lost 8 bases, J lost 3 bases, and 7 bases lay in between. CDR3 length: 11 residues. Germline CDR1 reads SGHTA; CDR2 reads FQGNSA.

This clonotype was observed a few times. V is TRBV6-5 and J is TRBJ2-7, with D unclear. The CDR3 loop spans 15 amino acids. The germline CDR1 and CDR2 sequences are MNHEY and SVGAGI. V was clipped by 0 bases and J by 3 bases, with 12 bases between them. The CDR3, as DNA: TGTGCCAGCAGTTACTCGCAGGCAGACCACTACGAGCAGTACTTC. Translated, it gives CASSYSQADHYEQYF.

This chain links TRBV12-3 or TRBV12-4 with TRBJ1-6, with D uncertain. V lost 4 bases, J lost 6 bases, and 13 bases lay in between. This CDR3 contains 15 residues. The CDR3 loop reads CASSSPPGINSPLHF. The CDR3 region has the DNA TGTGCCAGCAGTTCCCCCCCCGGTATTAATTCACCCCTCCACTTT.

This clonotype has just a few counts. This rearrangement joins TRBV27 to TRBJ1-1; D unclear. The CDR3 is 14 amino acids. Germline V gene sequence: CDR1 MNHEY, CDR2 SMNVEV (reference sequence). V lost 4 bases to trimming and J lost 4 bases, with 13 bases between them. The chain's CDR3 is CASSSAFRSTEAFF. The CDR3 DNA is TGTGCCAGCAGTTCCGCGTTCAGGTCCACTGAAGCTTTCTTT.

This clonotype was picked up many times. The chain has TRBV6-5 and TRBJ2-3, with D perhaps TRBD2 (6 bases). Deletions cut 4 bases from V and 2 bases from J, with 10 bases between. The germline gives CDR1 MNHEY, CDR2 SVGAGI. The CDR3 contains 14 residues. The CDR3 here is CASSFREVTDTQYF. CDR3 in DNA: TGTGCCAGCAGTTTCAGGGAGGTCACAGATACGCAGTATTTT.

This clonotype was recorded a few times. V and J are TRBV27 and TRBJ2-1; 7 positions match TRBD1. The germline V gene encodes CDR1 MNHEY and CDR2 SMNVEV (reference sequence). CDR3 length: 14 residues. The ends lost 7 bases at V and 7 bases at J; junction bases unmatched: 10. In nucleotides, the CDR3 is TGTGCCAGCACCCGACAGGGTGTGCTTAATGAGCAGTTCTTC. Protein: CASTRQGVLNEQFF.

This clonotype was picked up many times. The CDR3 bases are TGTGCCAGCAGCCCTCCAGGGCAGGGGTTTGAAGCTTTCTTT. Protein sequence: CASSPPGQGFEAFF. The chain uses TRBV27 and TRBJ1-1; D is perhaps TRBD1 (6 bases). In germline, CDR1 is MNHEY, CDR2 SMNVEV (reference sequence). Trimming removed 6 bases at V and 7 bases at J, with 18 bases between. The CDR3 runs 14 residues.

At least ten counts were recorded for this clonotype. The chain has TRBV11-2 and TRBJ2-5; D might be TRBD2 (6 bases). Germline assignment: CDR1 SGHAT and CDR2 FQNNGV. V lost 0 bases and J 0 bases, leaving 14 bases between the germline ends. The CDR3 has 17 residues. CDR3 region: CASSLDSLADYQETQYF. In nucleotides, the CDR3 is TGTGCCAGCAGCTTAGATTCGTTAGCGGACTACCAAGAGACCCAGTACTTC.

This clonotype came up a few times. This chain links TRBV7-6 with TRBJ1-1; no firm D call. Trimming took 1 base from V and 1 from J, leaving 10 bases between them. CDR1 SGHVS and CDR2 FNYEAQ come from the germline V gene. The CDR3 has 15 residues. The CDR3 sequence: CASSLEADGNTEAFF. The CDR3 coding sequence is TGTGCCAGCAGCTTAGAGGCGGACGGGAACACTGAAGCTTTCTTT.

This clonotype was picked up many times. The chain couples TRBV11-2 to TRBJ2-5, with TRBD2 identical over 9 bases. V lost 6 bases to trimming and J lost 5 bases; unmatched junction nucleotides: 10. Germline assignment: CDR1 SGHAT and CDR2 FQNNGV. This CDR3 is built from 15 residues. The DNA for the CDR3 is TGTGCCAGCAGGCGTCTTAGCGGGGGCGAGGAGACCCAGTACTTC. The encoded protein is CASRRLSGGEETQYF.

Regarding this clonotype: The CDR3 does not close with the conserved phenylalanine or tryptophan, likely indicating a read error. J is TRBJ1-1 and V is TRBV3-1; D remains ambiguous. The CDR3 has 14 residues. Trimming left V 4 bases short and J 6 bases short, with 15 bases between. Germline V lookup: CDR1 LGHDT, CDR2 YNNKEL (reference sequence). The CDR3 DNA reads TGTGCCAGCAGCCCGCTCGGGCCCGGGCCTGAAGCTTTCCTT. Amino acid sequence: CASSPLGPGPEAFL.

A remark on this clonotype: Just one base apart from a much larger clone, this may be a read error. This rearrangement joins TRBV12-5 to TRBJ2-7; 8 bases agree with TRBD1. Per the germline V gene, CDR1 is LGHNT and CDR2 is FRNRAP. The CDR3 length is 13 residues. V trimming: 2 bases; J trimming: 6 bases; junction bases outside the gene matches: 3. CDR3 sequence (DNA): TGTGCTAGTGGTTTGATGACAGGGGCCGAGCAGTACTTC. The encoded protein is CASGLMTGAEQYF.

This clonotype was seen at least ten times. CDR3 bases: TGTGCCAGCAGAACGACGTACGAGCAGTACTTC. This codes for CASRTTYEQYF. The V call is TRBV6-6, the J call TRBJ2-7; unclear D gene. V lost 6 bases, J lost 4 bases, and 7 bases lay in between. This CDR3 spans 11 amino acids. CDR1 and CDR2 (germline): MNHNY, SVGAGI (reference sequence).

This clonotype was observed a few times. The chain carries TRBV19 and TRBJ1-6; the D is unclear. CDR3 size: 13 residues. CDR1 and CDR2 from the germline V gene are LNHDA and SQIVND (reference sequence). Trimming cost V 0 bases and J 9 bases, with 6 bases left between them. In DNA form, the CDR3 reads TGTGCCAGTAGTATAGAGGTGGTTTCACCCCTCCACTTT. The encoded protein is CASSIEVVSPLHF.

Concerning this clonotype itself: One base away lies a much larger clone, so this may be a sequencing read error. This chain joins TRBV7-2 and TRBJ2-7; 14 bases match TRBD2. CDR1 is SGHTA, CDR2 FQGNSA, per germline. The CDR3 covers 16 residues. This CDR3 reads CASGLAGLAGAYEQYF. The CDR3 nucleotides are TGTGCCAGCGGCTTAGCGGGACTAGCGGGGGCCTACGAGCAGTACTTC.

As concerns this clonotype: This could be a read error, since a much larger clone is one nucleotide away. The chain recombines TRBV13 with TRBJ2-7; TRBD2 aligns across 11 bases. The CDR3 is 15 residues long. The germline V gene has CDR1 PRHDT and CDR2 FYEKMQ (reference sequence). CDR3 protein: CACSILAGGPGEQYF. The CDR3 DNA reads TGTGCCTGCAGCATATTAGCGGGGGGGCCTGGCGAGCAGTACTTC.